The 5 T cell receptor beta chains presented below share a single source sample, sequenced in a study of cytomegalovirus exposure and HLA in healthy donors. PCR was performed using 60 Vbeta and 13 Jbeta primers. Clones were sequenced by immunoSEQ multiplex PCR, and TCRdb holds only the in-frame ones, with some missing. The sample records 130,000 or so clones, roughly four fifths being singletons. Sequences were obtained from PBMCs. Source of these receptors: a male donor in good health and CMV-seronegative.

V is TRBV5-6 and J is TRBJ1-2, with 8 bases matching TRBD1. Germline V gives CDR1 SGHDT, CDR2 YYEEEE. After removal of 0 bases from V and 4 bases from J, the junction contained 2 bases not matched to a gene. The length of the CDR3 is 14 residues. The DNA of the CDR3 is TGTGCCAGCAGCTTGGCAGGGGGCAGCTATGGCTACACCTTC. Encoded protein: CASSLAGGSYGYTF. Full variable domain (remainder filled in from reference TRBV5-6 and TRBJ1-2): DAGVTQSPTHLIKTRGQQVTLRCSPKSGHDTVSWYQQALGQGPQFIFQYYEEEERQRGNFPDRFSGHQFPNYSSELNVNALLLGDSALYLCASSLAGGSYGYTFGSGTRLTVV.

The V call is TRBV19, the J call TRBJ2-7; 10 nucleotides align to TRBD1. The V gene's germline CDR1 is LNHDA and CDR2 SQIVND (reference sequence). With V trimmed by 6 bases and J by 3 bases, 8 bases remained unmatched. This CDR3 contains 15 residues. The CDR3 loop is CASSLLGTGDYEQYF. The CDR3 DNA sequence: TGTGCCAGTAGCCTCCTCGGGACAGGGGACTACGAGCAGTACTTC. The full variable domain, with the rest looked up from reference TRBV19 and TRBJ2-7, is DGGITQSPKYLFRKEGQNVTLSCEQNLNHDAMYWYRQDPGQGLRLIYYSQIVNDFQKGDIAEGYSVSREKKESFPLTVTSAQKNPTAFYLCASSLLGTGDYEQYFGPGTRLTVT.

The V call is TRBV15, the J call TRBJ2-2; tentatively, D is TRBD2 (6 bases). Trimming removed 5 bases from V and 5 bases from J, with 9 bases in between. This CDR3 region has 13 residues. Per germline, CDR1 LNHNV and CDR2 YYDKDF (reference sequence). Written as DNA, the CDR3 is TGTGCCACCAGCGGGGACTCTACCGGGGAGCTGTTTTTT. Amino acids: CATSGDSTGELFF.

The chain recombines TRBV6-5 with TRBJ1-1; TRBD1 matches at 7 bases. There are 13 residues in the CDR3. Trimming at V came to 6 bases and at J to 3 bases, leaving 4 bases not matched to a gene. Germline V gene sequence: CDR1 MNHEY, CDR2 SVGAGI. As DNA, the CDR3 is TGTGCCAGCAGGACAGGGTGGGACACTGAAGCTTTCTTT. Translating gives CASRTGWDTEAFF.

In nucleotides, the CDR3 is TGTGCCTGGAGTATACAGGGCGTAGATTCACCCCTCCACTTT. This gives the protein CAWSIQGVDSPLHF. The chain recombines TRBV30 with TRBJ1-6, with D possibly matching TRBD1 (6 bases). Trimming pared 2 bases from V and 8 bases from J, leaving 13 bases between. In germline, CDR1 is GTSNPN, CDR2 SVGIG (reference sequence). There are 14 residues in the CDR3. Looking up the rest from reference TRBV30 and TRBJ1-6 gives the full variable domain: SQTIHQWPATLVQPVGSPLSLECTVEGTSNPNLYWYRQAAGRGLQLLFYSVGIGQISSEVPQNLSASRPQDRQFILSSKKLLLSDSGFYLCAWSIQGVDSPLHFGNGTRLTVT.